The present entry profiles one T cell receptor (beta chain) with its context. Its antigen target is currently unknown. The input lacks base qualities; no much larger clone sits a single base away. TCR beta libraries were generated from genomic DNA with the immunoSEQ kit, following the manufacturer's recommendations. For library preparation, a first multiplex PCR was performed with proprietary primers, followed by a second PCR in which unique barcodes were added, and bead cleanups were performed after each round. A positive control reaction and a negative control reaction, both provided in the kit, were run with every batch of samples. The final libraries were assessed on an Agilent 4200 TapeStation D1000 ScreenTape, pooled by volume, and quantified by qPCR. Sequencing was performed on an Illumina NextSeq500 using a MidOutput 150-cycle cartridge, with 156 Read1 cycles, 15 Index1 cycles, and the kit custom primers. The pooled library was loaded at 1.0 pM, with an approximately 21% PhiX control spiked in. Per the original workflow: Vendor-processed data were analyzed in R, and a clonotype was defined as all T cells sharing the same CDR3 nucleotide sequence. In the clone abundance analyses, frequencies in each sample were normalized to that sample's 10,000 most abundant clones. Public T cell clones, averaging fewer than five per sample, were removed before analysis. A difference in abundance of at least 32-fold between compartments was used to define tumor-enriched and baseline blood-enriched clonotypes. A beta-binomial differential abundance model was used to identify clonotypes that were expanded or contracted between blood time points. The Baroni-Urbani and Buser coefficient was used to measure tumor-blood repertoire similarity, and groups were compared with two-tailed Wilcoxon tests in R. TCRdb took this table from immuneACCESS and kept in-frame rearrangements with V and J called. Such tables lack part of the clones; where checked against another copy, unresolved V genes explain under half of the gap, and the rest is unexplained. V and J calls plus clone size are reproduced from that table; the DNA served to infer D and trimming. Here the sample has about 130,000 clones; 70% to 90% occur a single time. About 5% of the sample goes to the ten largest clones.

The sample comes from a study of radiation and T cells in renal cell carcinoma (dated by TCRdb to about 2020). About the investigation overall: The samples were obtained from a clinical trial, where primary renal cell carcinomas were treated with 15 Gy stereotactic body radiation therapy and then removed by nephrectomy 4 weeks afterward. In total, 50 or so samples underwent TCR beta sequencing: 25 or so tumors plus 27 peripheral blood samples. Across all 50 or so samples, under 5 million unique CDR3 nucleotide sequences, encoding 2.5 million to 3 million unique CDR3 amino acid sequences, were identified. Broad study findings and their caveats: In blood, the top tumor clonotypes increased between baseline and 2 weeks post-radiation and then shrank by 4 weeks, which suggests that tumor-resident clones expanded only transiently. Blood repertoire dynamics were not followed beyond 4 weeks after treatment. Because no pretreatment tumor biopsies were available, whether clonotypes were present in the tumor at baseline could not be determined. Because the trial had a single-armed design, the trial could not examine how radiation dose or scheduling affected the TCR repertoire.

What this sample's time point label stands for: blood 2 weeks post-SBRT. What the treatment or condition label conveys for this sample: 15 Gy SBRT to primary tumor, nephrectomy 4 weeks later. To track tumor-enriched clonotypes, serial peripheral blood was sampled from radiation-treated patients at baseline and at 2 weeks and 4 weeks after SBRT. All patients had renal cell carcinoma with clear cell pathology. The QIAamp DNA Blood Mini Kit (Qiagen) was used to prepare genomic DNA for TCR sequencing. Samples were included in the analyses only if all quality control checks were passed. The CDR3, cysteine through phenylalanine, is 11 amino acids long. Just CDR3 DNA is preserved here, 33 bases in frame from base 1. V is shortened by 4 bases, J by 4 bases, and the region joining them spans 2 bases. Sequences MDHEN (CDR1) and SYDVKM (CDR2) are obtained from the germline V gene.

The receptor was derived from an older woman with renal cell carcinoma. The chain uses TRBV28 and TRBJ1-3; no D gene is confidently identified. The sequenced sample was blood, obtained from a patient whose treatment included radiotherapy and nephrectomy. For the CDR3, the sequence is CASSSGNTIYF. The nucleotide sequence reads as follows: TGTGCCAGCAGTTCGGGAAACACCATATATTTT.